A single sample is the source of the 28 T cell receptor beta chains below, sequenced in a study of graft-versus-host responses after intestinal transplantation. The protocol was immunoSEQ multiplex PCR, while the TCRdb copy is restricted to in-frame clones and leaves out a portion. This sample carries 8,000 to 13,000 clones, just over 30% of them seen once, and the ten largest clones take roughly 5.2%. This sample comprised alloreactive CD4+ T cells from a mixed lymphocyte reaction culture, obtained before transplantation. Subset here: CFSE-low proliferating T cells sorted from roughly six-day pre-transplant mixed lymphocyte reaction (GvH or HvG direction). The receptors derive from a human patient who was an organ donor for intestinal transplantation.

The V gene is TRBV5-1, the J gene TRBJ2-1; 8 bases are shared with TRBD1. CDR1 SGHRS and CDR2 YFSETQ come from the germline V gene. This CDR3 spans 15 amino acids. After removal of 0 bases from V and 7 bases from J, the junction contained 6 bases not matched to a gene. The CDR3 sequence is CASSLARGPFNEQFF. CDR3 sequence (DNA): TGCGCCAGCAGCTTGGCCAGGGGGCCGTTTAATGAGCAGTTCTTC.

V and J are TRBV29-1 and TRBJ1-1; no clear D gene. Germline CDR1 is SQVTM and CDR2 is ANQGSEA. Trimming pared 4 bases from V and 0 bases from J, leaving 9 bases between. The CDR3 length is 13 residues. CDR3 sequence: CSVVSGMNTEAFF. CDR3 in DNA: TGCAGCGTTGTGAGCGGGATGAACACTGAAGCTTTCTTT. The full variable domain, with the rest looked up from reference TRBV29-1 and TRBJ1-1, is SAVISQKPSRDICQRGTSLTIQCQVDSQVTMMFWYRQQPGQSLTLIATANQGSEATYESGFVIDKFPISRPNLTFSTLTVSNMSPEDSSIYLCSVVSGMNTEAFFGQGTRLTVV.

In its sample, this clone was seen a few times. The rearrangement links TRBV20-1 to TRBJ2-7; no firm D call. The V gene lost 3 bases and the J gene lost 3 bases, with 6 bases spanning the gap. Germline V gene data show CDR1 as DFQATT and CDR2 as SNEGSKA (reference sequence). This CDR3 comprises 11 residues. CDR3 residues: CSARVHYEQYF. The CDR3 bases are TGCAGTGCTAGGGTCCACTACGAGCAGTACTTC.

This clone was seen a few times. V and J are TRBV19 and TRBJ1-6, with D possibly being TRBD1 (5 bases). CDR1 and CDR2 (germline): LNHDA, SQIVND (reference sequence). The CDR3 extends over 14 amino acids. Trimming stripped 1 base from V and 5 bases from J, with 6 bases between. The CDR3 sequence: CASSIGGDNSPLHF. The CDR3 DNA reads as TGTGCCAGTAGTATAGGGGGCGATAATTCACCCCTCCACTTT. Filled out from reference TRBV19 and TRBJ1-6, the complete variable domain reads DGGITQSPKYLFRKEGQNVTLSCEQNLNHDAMYWYRQDPGQGLRLIYYSQIVNDFQKGDIAEGYSVSREKKESFPLTVTSAQKNPTAFYLCASSIGGDNSPLHFGNGTRLTVT.

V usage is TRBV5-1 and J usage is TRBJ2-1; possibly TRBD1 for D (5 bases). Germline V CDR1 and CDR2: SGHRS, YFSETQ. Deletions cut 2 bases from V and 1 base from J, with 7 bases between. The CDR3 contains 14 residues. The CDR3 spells CASSFSGSYNEQFF. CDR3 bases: TGCGCCAGCAGCTTCTCAGGGTCCTACAATGAGCAGTTCTTC.

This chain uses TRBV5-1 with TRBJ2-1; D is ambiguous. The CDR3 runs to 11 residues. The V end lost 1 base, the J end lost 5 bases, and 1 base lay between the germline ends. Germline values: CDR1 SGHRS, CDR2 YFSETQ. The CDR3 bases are TGCGCCAGCAGCTTGAACAATGAGCAGTTCTTC. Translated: CASSLNNEQFF.

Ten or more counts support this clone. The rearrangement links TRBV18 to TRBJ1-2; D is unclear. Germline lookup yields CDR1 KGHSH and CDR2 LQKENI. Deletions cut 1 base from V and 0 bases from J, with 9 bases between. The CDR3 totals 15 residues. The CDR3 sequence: CASSPQLGPNYGYTF. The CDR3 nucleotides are TGTGCCAGCTCACCACAATTAGGTCCTAACTATGGCTACACCTTC.

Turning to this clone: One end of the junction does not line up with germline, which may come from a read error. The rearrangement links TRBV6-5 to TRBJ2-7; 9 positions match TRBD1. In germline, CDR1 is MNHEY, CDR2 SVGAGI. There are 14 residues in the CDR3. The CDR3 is CAISARGQGDEQYF. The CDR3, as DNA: TGTGCCATCAGTGCCCGGGGACAGGGTGACGAGCAGTACTTC.

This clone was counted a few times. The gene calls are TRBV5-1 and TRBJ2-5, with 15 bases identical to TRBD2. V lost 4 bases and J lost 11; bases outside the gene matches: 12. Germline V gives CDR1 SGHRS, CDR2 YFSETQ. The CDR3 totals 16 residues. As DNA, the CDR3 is TGCGCCAGCAGCCTCTCCGGGACTAGCGGGGGGCTGCCTCAGTACTTC. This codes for CASSLSGTSGGLPQYF.

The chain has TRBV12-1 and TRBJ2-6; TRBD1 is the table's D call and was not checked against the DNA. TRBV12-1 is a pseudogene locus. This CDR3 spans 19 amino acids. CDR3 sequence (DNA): TGTGCCAGCAGCTATGCGCTTGTAATAGGACAAAGTCGGGCCAACGTCCTGACTTTC. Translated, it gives CASSYALVIGQSRANVLTF.

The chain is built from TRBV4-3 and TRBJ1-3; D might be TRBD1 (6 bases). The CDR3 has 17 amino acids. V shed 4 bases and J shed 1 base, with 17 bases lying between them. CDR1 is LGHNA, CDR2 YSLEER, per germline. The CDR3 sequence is CASSLLGGGGSGNTIYF. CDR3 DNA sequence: TGCGCCAGCAGCCTCCTCGGGGGCGGGGGGTCTGGAAACACCATATATTTT.

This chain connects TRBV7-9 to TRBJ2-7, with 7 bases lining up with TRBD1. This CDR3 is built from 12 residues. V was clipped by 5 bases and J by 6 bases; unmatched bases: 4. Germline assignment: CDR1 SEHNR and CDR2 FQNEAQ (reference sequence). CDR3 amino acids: CASSDRQGEQYF. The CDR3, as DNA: TGTGCCAGCAGCGACCGACAGGGCGAGCAGTACTTC.

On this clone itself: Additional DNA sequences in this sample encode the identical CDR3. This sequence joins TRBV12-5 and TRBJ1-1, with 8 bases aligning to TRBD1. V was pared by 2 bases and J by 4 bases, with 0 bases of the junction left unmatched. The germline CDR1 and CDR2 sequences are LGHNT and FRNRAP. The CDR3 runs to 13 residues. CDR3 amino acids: CASGLTGGTEAFF. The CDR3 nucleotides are TGTGCTAGTGGTTTGACAGGGGGCACTGAAGCTTTCTTT.

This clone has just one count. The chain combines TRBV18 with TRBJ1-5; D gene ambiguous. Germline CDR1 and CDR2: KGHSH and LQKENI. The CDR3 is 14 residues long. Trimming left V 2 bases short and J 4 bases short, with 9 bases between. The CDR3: CASSPGSGNQPQHF. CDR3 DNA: TGTGCCAGCTCACCAGGCTCGGGGAATCAGCCCCAGCATTTT.

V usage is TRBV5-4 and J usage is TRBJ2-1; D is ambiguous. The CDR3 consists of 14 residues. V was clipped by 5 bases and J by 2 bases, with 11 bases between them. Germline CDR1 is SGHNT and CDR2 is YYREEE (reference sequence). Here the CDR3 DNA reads TGTGCCAGCAGTAATGGTTGGGCCTACAATGAGCAGTTCTTC. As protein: CASSNGWAYNEQFF.

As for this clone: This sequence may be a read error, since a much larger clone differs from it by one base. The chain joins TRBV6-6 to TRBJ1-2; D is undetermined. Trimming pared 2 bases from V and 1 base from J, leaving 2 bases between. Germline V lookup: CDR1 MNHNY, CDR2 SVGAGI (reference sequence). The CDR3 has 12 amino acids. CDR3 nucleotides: TGTGCCAGCAGTTACAATAACTATGGCTACACCTTC. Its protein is CASSYNNYGYTF.

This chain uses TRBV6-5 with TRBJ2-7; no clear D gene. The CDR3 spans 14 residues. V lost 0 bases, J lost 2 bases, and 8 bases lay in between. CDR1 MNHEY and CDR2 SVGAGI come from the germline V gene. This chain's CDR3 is CASSYSSLTYEQYF. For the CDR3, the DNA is TGTGCCAGCAGTTACTCGTCCCTGACCTACGAGCAGTACTTC.

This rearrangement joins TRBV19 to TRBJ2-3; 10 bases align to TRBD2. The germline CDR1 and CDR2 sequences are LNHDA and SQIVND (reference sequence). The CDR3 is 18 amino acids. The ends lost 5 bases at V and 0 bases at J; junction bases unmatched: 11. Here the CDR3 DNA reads TGTGCCAGTAGTGCCCAAAGGACTAGCGGCGCTAGCACAGATACGCAGTATTTT. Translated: CASSAQRTSGASTDTQYF.

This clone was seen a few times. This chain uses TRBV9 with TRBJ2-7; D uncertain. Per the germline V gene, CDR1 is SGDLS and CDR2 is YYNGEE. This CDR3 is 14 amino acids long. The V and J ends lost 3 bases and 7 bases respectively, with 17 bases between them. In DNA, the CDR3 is TGTGCCAGCAGCGCCCCATTCGAAAGTGGGGAGCAGTACTTC. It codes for CASSAPFESGEQYF.

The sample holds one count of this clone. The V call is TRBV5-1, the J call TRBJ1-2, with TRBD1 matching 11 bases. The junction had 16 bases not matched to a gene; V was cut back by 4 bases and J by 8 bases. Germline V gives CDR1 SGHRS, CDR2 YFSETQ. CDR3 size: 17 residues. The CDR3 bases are TGCGCCAGCAGCAGGGGACAGGGGGACCCTACCCTATCGGGCTACACCTTC. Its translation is CASSRGQGDPTLSGYTF.

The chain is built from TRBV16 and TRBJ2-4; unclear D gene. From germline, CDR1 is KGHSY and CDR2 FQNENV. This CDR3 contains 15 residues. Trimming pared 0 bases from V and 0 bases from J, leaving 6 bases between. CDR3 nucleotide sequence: TGTGCCAGCAGCCAATCGCATTTAGCCAAAAACATTCAGTACTTC. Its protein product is CASSQSHLAKNIQYF.

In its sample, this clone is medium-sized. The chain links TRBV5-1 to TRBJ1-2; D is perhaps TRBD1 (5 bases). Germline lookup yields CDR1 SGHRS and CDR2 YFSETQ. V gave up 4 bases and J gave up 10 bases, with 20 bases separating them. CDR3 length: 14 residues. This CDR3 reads CASSLDRQGGNYTF. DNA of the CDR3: TGCGCCAGCAGCCTCGATAGGCAGGGTGGGAACTACACCTTC.

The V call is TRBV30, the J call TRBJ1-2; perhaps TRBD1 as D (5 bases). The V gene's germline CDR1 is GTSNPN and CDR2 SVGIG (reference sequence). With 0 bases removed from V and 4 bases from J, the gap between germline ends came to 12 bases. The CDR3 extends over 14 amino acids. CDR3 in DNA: TGTGCCTGGAGTGTACCCGGGACTATCTATGGCTACACCTTC. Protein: CAWSVPGTIYGYTF.

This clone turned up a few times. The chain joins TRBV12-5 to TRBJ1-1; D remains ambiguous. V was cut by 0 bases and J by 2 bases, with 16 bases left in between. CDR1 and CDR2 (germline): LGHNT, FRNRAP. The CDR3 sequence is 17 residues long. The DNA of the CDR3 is TGTGCTAGTGGTTTGGTACTGATTCCGGCCACTAACACTGAAGCTTTCTTT. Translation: CASGLVLIPATNTEAFF.

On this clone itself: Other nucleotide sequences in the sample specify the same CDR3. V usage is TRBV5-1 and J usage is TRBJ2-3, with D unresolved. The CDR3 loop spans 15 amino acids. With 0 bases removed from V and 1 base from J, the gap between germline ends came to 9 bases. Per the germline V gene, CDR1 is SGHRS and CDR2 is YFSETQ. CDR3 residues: CASSLAGRGTDTQYF. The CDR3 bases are TGCGCCAGCAGCTTGGCAGGACGGGGCACAGATACGCAGTATTTT.

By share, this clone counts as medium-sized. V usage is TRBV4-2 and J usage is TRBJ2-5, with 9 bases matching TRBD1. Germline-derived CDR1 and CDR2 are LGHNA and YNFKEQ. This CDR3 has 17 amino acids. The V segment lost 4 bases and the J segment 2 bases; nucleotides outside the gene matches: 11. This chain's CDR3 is CASSPRTGTGNQETQYF. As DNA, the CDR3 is TGTGCCAGCAGCCCCCGTACGGGGACAGGGAATCAAGAGACCCAGTACTTC.

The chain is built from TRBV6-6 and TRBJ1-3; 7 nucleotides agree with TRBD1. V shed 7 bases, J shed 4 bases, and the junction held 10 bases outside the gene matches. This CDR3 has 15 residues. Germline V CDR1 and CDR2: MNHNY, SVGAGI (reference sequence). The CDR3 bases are TGTGCCAGCACTCCAACCCGGGACAGAGGAAACACCATATATTTT. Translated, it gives CASTPTRDRGNTIYF.

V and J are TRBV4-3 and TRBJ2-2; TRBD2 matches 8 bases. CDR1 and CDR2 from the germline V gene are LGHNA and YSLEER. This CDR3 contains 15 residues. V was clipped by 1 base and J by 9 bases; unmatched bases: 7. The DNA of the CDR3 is TGCGCCAGCAGCCAAGGGGGGACTAGGGGCAGGGAGCTGTTTTTT. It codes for CASSQGGTRGRELFF.